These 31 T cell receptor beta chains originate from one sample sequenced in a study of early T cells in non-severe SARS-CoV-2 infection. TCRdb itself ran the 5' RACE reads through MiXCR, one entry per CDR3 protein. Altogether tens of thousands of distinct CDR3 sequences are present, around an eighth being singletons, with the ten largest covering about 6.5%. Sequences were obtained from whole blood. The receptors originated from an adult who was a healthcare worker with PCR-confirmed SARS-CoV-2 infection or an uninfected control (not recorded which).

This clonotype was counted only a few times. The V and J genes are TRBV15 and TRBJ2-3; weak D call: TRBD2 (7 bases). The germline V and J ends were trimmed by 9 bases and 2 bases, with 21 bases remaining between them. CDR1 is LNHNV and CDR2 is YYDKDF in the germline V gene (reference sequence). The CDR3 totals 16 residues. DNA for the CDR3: TGTGCCACTCTAGACGAGAGGGGGGGATTCACAGATACGCAGTATTTT. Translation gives CATLDERGGFTDTQYF.

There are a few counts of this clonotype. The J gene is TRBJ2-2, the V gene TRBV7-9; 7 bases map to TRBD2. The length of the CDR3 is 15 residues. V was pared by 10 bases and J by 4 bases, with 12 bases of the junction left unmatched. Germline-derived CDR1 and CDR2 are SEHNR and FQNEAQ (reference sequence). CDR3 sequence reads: CAIRWEGLSTGELFF. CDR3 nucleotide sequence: TGTGCCATCCGCTGGGAGGGCCTGTCCACCGGGGAGCTGTTTTTT.

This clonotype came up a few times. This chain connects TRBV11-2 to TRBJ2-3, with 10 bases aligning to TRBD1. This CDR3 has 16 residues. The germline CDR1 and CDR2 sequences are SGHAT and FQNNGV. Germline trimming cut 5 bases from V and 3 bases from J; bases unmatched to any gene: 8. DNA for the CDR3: TGTGCCAGCAGCCCCGGTGGACAGGGGGGTACAGATACGCAGTATTTT. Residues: CASSPGGQGGTDTQYF.

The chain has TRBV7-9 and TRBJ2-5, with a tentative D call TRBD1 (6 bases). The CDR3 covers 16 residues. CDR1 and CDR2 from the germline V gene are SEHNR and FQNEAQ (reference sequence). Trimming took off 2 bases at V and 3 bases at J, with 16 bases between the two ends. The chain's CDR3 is CASSLRRGQPKETQYF. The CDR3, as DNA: TGTGCCAGCAGCTTACGGCGCGGACAGCCCAAAGAGACCCAGTACTTC. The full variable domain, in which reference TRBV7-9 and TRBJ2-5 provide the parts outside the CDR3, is DTGVSQNPRHKITKRGQNVTFRCDPISEHNRLYWYRQTLGQGPEFLTYFQNEAQLEKSRLLSDRFSAERPKGSFSTLEIQRTEQGDSAMYLCASSLRRGQPKETQYFGPGTRLLVL.

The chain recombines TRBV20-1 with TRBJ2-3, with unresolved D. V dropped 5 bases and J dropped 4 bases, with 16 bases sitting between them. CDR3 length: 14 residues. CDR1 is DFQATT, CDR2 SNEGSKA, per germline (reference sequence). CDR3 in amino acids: CSAPLGQAADTQYF. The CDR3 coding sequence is TGCAGTGCTCCCCTGGGTCAGGCCGCAGATACGCAGTATTTT.

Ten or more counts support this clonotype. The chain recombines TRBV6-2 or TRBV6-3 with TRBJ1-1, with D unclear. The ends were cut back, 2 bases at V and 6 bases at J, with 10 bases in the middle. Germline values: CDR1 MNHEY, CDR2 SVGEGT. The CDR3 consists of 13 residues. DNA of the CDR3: TGTGCCAGCAGTTACCGAGCGGCTGCTGAAGCTTTCTTT. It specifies CASSYRAAAEAFF.

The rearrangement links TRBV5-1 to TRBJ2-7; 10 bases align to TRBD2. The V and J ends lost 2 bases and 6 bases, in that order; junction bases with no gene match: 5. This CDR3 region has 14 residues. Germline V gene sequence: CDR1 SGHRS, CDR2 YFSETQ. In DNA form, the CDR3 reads TGCGCCAGCAGCTTTACTAGCGGGGCCCTCGAGCAGTACTTC. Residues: CASSFTSGALEQYF.

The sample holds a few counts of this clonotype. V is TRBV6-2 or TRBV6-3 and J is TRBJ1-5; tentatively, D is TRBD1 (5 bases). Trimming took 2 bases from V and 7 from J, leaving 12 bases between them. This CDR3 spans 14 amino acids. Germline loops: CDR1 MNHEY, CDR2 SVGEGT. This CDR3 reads CASSYRGEGQPQHF. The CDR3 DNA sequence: TGTGCCAGCAGTTACCGGGGGGAGGGACAGCCCCAGCATTTT.

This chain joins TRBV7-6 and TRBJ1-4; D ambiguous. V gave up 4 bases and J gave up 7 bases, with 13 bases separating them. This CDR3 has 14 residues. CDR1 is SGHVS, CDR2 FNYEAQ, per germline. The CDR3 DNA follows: TGTGCCAGCAGCTCCGACCCCCATCGTGAAAAACTGTTTTTT. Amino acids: CASSSDPHREKLFF.

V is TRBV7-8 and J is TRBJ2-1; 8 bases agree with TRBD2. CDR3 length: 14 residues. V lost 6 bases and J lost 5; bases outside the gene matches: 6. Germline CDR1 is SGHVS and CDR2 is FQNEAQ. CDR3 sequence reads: CASSFGLADNEQFF. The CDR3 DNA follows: TGTGCCAGCAGTTTCGGACTAGCAGACAATGAGCAGTTCTTC.

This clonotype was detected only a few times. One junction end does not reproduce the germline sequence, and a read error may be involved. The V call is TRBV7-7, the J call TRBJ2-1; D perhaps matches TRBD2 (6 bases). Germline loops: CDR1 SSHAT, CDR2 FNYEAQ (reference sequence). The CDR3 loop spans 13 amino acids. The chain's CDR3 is CASSPGLNNEQFF. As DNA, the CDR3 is TGTGCTAGCAGCCCGGGACTCAACAATGAGCAGTTCTTC.

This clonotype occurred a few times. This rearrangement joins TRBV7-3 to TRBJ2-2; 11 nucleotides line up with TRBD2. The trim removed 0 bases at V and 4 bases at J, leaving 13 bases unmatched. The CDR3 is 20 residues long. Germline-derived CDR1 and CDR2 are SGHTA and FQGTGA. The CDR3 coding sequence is TGTGCCAGCAGCTTAACCCCCGCCGGCCTAGCGGGAGGAAGCACCGGGGAGCTGTTTTTT. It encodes CASSLTPAGLAGGSTGELFF.

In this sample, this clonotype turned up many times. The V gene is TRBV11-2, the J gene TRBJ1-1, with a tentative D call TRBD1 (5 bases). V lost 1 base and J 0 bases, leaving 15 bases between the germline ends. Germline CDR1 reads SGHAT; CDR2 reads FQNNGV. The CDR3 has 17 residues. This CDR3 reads CASSLAPGTYLNTEAFF. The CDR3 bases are TGTGCCAGCAGCTTAGCCCCCGGGACTTACTTGAACACTGAAGCTTTCTTT.

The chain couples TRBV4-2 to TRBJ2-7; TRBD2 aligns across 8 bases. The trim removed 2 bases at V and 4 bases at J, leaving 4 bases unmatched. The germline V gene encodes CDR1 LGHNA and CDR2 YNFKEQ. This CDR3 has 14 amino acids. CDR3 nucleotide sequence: TGTGCCAGCAGCCAAAGCGGGAGAAGGTACGAGCAGTACTTC. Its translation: CASSQSGRRYEQYF.

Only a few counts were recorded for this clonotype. The CDR3 nucleotides read TGTGCCAGCAGAGGAATATCCACAGATACGCAGTATTTT. It is translated as CASRGISTDTQYF. The chain joins TRBV3-2 to TRBJ2-3. TRBV3-2 is classified as a pseudogene. This CDR3 contains 13 residues.

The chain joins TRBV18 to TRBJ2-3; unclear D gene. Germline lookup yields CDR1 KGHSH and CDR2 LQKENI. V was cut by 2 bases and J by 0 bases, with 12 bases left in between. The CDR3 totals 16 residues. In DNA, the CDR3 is TGTGCCAGCTCACCAACGCAAACCTCTAGCACAGATACGCAGTATTTT. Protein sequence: CASSPTQTSSTDTQYF. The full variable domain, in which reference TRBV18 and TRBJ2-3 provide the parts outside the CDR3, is NAGVMQNPRHLVRRRGQEARLRCSPMKGHSHVYWYRQLPEEGLKFMVYLQKENIIDESGMPKERFSAEFPKEGPSILRIQQVVRGDSAAYFCASSPTQTSSTDTQYFGPGTRLTVL.

The CDR3 coding sequence is TGTGCCAGCAGTCCCGGGACAGGGGTCTACGAGCAGTACTTC. Its translation is CASSPGTGVYEQYF. This chain links TRBV12-3 or TRBV12-4 with TRBJ2-7; 10 positions agree with TRBD1. The CDR3 length is 14 residues. With V trimmed by 5 bases and J by 3 bases, 4 bases remained unmatched.

Here the CDR3 reads CASSKDKEYF. The CDR3 bases are TGTGCCAGCAGCAAAGACAAGGAGTACTTC. The chain couples TRBV21-1 to TRBJ2-4. TRBV21-1 is termed a pseudogene. CDR3 size: 10 residues.

Here the CDR3 DNA reads TGTGCCATCAGTGTGCACAGGGGAAACGCGAACACCGGGGAGCTGTTTTTT. This gives the protein CAISVHRGNANTGELFF. The chain joins TRBV10-3 to TRBJ2-2, with 7 positions matching TRBD1. J gave up 0 bases and V 4 bases, and 8 bases lay outside the gene matches. The CDR3 contains 17 residues. Germline V gives CDR1 ENHRY, CDR2 SYGVKD.

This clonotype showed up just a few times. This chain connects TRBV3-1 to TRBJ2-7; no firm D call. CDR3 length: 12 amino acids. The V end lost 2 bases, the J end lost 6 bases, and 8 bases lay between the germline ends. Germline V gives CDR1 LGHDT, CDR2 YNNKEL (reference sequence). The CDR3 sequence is CASSQTLGEQYF. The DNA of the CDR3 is TGTGCCAGCAGCCAAACCCTCGGCGAGCAGTACTTC.

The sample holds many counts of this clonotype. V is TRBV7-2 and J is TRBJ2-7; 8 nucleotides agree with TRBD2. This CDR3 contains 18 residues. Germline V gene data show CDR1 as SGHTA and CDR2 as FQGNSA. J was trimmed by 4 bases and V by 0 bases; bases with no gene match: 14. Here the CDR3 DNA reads TGTGCCAGCAGCTTAGCTTCCGAGCGGGAGACAAACAAGTACGAGCAGTACTTC. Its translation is CASSLASERETNKYEQYF.

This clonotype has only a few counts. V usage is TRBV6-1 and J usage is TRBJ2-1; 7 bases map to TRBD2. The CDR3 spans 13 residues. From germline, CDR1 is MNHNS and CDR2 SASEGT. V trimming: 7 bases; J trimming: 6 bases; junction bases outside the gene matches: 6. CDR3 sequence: CASTGGRGNEQFF. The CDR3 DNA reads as TGTGCCAGCACTGGCGGGAGAGGCAATGAGCAGTTCTTC.

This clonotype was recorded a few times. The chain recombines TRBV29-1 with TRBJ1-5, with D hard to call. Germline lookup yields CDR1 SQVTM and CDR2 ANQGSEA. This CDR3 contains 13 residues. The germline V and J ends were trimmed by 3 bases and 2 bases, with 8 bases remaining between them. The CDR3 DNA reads TGCAGCGTTGATGTAGCGGGCAATCAGCCCCAGCATTTT. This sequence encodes CSVDVAGNQPQHF.

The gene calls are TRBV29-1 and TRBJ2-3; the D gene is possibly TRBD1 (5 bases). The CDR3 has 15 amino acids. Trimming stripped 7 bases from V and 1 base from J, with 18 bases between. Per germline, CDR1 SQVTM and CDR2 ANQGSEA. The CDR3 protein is CSAAWGRDGTDTQYF. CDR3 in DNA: TGCAGCGCGGCATGGGGCAGGGATGGCACAGATACGCAGTATTTT.

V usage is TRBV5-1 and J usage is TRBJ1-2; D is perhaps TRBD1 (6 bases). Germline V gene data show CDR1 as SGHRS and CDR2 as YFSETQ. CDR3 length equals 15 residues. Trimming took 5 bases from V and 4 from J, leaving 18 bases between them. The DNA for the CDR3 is TGCGCCAGCAGAGATAGGGGGGCTATAGGCTATGGCTACACCTTC. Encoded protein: CASRDRGAIGYGYTF.

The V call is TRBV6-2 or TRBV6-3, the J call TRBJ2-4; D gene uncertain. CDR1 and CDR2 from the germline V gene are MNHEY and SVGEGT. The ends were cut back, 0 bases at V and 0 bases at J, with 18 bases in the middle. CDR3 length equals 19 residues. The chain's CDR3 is CASSYSRLTDPLAKNIQYF. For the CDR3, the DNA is TGTGCCAGCAGTTACTCGAGGCTAACGGACCCACTAGCCAAAAACATTCAGTACTTC.

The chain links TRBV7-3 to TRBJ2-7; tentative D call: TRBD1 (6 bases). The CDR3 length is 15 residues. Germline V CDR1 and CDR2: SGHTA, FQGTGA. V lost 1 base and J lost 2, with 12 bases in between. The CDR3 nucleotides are TGTGCCAGCAGCTTAATGTCAGGGGACCCCTACGAGCAGTACTTC. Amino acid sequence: CASSLMSGDPYEQYF.

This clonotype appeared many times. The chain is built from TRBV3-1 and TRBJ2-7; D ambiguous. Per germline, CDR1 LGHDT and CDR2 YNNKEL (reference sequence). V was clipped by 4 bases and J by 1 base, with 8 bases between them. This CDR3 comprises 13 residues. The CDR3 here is CASSPTPSYEQYF. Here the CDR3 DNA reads TGTGCCAGCAGCCCGACCCCATCCTACGAGCAGTACTTC.

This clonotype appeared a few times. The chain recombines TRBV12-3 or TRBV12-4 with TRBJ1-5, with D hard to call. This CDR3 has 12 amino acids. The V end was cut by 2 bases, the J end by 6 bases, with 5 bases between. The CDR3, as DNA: TGTGCCAGCAGTTTACAGGTTCAGCCCCAGCATTTT. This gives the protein CASSLQVQPQHF.

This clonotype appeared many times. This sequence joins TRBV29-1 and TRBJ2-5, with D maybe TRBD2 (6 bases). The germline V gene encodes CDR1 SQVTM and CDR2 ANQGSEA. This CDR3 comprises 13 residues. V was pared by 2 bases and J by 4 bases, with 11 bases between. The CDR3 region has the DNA TGCAGCGTTGAAAACGGGGGAGTAGAGACCCAGTACTTC. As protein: CSVENGGVETQYF.

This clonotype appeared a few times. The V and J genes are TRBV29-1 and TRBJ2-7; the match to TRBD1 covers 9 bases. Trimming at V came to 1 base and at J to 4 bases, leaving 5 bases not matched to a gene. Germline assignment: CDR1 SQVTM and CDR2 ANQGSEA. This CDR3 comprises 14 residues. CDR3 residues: CSVEVGTGRYEQYF. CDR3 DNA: TGCAGCGTTGAAGTGGGGACAGGGAGGTACGAGCAGTACTTC.